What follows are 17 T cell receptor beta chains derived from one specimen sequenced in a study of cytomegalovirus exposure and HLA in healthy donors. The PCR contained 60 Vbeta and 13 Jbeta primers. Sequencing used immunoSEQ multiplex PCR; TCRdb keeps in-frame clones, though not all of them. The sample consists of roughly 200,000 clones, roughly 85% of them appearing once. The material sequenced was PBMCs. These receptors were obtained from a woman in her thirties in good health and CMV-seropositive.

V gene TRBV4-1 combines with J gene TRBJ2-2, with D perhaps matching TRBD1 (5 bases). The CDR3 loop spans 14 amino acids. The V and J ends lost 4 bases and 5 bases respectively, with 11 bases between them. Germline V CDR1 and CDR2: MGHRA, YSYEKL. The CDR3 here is CASSLGRVTGELFF. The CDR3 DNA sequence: TGCGCCAGCAGCCTGGGCAGGGTTACCGGGGAGCTGTTTTTT.

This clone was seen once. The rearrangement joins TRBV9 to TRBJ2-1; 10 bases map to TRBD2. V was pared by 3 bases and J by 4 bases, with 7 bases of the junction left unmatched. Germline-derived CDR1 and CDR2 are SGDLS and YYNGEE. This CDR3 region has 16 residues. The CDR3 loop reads CASSAPGLAAYNEQFF. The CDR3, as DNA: TGTGCCAGCAGCGCCCCCGGACTAGCGGCATACAATGAGCAGTTCTTC.

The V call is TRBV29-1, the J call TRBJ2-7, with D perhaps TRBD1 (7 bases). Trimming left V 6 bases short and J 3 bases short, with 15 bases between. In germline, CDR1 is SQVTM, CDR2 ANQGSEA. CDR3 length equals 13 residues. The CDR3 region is CSVTGGQIYEQYF. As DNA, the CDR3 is TGCAGCGTCACCGGGGGACAGATCTACGAGCAGTACTTC.

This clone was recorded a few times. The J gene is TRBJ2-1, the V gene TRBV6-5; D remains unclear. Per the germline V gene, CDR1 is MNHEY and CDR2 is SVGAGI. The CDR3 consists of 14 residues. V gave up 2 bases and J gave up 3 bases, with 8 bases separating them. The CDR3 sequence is CASSYGQFYNEQFF. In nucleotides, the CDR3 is TGTGCCAGCAGTTACGGGCAGTTCTACAATGAGCAGTTCTTC.

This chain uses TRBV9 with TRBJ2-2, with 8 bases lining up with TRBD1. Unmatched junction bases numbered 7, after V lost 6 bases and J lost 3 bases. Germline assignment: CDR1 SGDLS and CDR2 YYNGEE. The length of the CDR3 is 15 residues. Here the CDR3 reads CASKTTGADTGELFF. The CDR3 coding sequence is TGTGCCAGCAAAACGACAGGGGCAGACACCGGGGAGCTGTTTTTT.

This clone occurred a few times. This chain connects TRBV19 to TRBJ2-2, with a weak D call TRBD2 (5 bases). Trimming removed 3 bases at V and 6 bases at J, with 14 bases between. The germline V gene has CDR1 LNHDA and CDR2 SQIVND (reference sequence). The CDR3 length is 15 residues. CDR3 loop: CASSIFEGTPGELFF. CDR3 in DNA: TGTGCCAGTAGTATCTTTGAGGGAACCCCCGGGGAGCTGTTTTTT.

CDR3 DNA sequence: TGTGCCAGCAGTGAGGTCAGGGGGACGAACACCGGGGAGCTGTTTTTT. It specifies CASSEVRGTNTGELFF. The chain links TRBV25-1 to TRBJ2-2; 7 bases match TRBD1. J was trimmed by 0 bases and V by 3 bases; bases with no gene match: 4. Germline-derived CDR1 and CDR2 are MGHDK and SYGVNS. This CDR3 is 16 amino acids long.

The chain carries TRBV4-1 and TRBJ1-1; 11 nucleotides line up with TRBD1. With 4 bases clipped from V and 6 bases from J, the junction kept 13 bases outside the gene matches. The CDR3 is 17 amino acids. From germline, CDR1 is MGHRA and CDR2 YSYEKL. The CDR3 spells CASSLRDRGSPGAEAFF. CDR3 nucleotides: TGCGCCAGCAGCCTCCGGGACAGGGGGTCGCCCGGGGCTGAAGCTTTCTTT.

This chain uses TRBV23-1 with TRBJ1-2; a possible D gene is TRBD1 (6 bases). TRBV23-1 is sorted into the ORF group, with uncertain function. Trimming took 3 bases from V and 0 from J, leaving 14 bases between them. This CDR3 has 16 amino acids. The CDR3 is CASSHSNRVANYGYTF. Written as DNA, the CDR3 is TGCGCCAGCAGTCATTCGAACAGGGTTGCTAACTATGGCTACACCTTC.

DNA of the CDR3: TGTGCCAGCAGCCAAGACATGACAGGGTATGGTTCACCCCTCCACTTT. Residues: CASSQDMTGYGSPLHF. This chain links TRBV4-2 with TRBJ1-6, with TRBD1 matching 7 bases. This CDR3 is built from 16 residues. Per germline, CDR1 LGHNA and CDR2 YNFKEQ. Germline trimming cut 0 bases from V and 9 bases from J; bases unmatched to any gene: 8.

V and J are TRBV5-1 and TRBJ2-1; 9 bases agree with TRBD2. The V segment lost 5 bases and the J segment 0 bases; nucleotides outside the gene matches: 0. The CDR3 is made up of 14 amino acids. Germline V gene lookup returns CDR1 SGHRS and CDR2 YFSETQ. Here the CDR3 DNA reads TGCGCCAGCAGTAGCGGGAGCTCCTACAATGAGCAGTTCTTC. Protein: CASSSGSSYNEQFF.

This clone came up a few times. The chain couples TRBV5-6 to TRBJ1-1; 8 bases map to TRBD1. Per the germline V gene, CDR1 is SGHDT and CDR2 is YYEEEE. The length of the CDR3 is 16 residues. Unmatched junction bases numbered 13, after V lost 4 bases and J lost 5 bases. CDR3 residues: CASSLAAGQGWTEAFF. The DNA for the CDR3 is TGTGCCAGCAGCCTGGCGGCAGGACAGGGTTGGACTGAAGCTTTCTTT.

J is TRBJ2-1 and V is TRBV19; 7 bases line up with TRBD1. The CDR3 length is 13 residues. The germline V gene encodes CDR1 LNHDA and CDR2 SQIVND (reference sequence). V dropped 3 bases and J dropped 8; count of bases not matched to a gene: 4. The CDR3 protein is CASSMGTGDEQFF. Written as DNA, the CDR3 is TGTGCCAGTAGTATGGGTACAGGGGATGAGCAGTTCTTC.

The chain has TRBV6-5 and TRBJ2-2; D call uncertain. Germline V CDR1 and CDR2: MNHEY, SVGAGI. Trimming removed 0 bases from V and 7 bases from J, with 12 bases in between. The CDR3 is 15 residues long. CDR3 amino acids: CASSYSPGPSGELFF. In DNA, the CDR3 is TGTGCCAGCAGTTACTCTCCGGGTCCTAGCGGGGAGCTGTTTTTT.

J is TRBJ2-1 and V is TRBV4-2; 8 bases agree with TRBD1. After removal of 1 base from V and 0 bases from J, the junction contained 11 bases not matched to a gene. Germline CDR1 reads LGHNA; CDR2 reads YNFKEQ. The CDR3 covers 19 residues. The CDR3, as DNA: TGTGCCAGCAGCCAAGGATATGACAGGGGAAGGGGCTCCTACAATGAGCAGTTCTTC. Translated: CASSQGYDRGRGSYNEQFF.

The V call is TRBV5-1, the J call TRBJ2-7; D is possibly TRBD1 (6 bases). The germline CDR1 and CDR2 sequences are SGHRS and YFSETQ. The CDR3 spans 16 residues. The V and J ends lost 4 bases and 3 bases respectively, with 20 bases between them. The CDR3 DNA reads TGCGCCAGCAGCGAAGAGACAGGTTCGCCCTTCTACGAGCAGTACTTC. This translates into CASSEETGSPFYEQYF. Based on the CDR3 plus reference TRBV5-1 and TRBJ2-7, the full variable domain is KAGVTQTPRYLIKTRGQQVTLSCSPISGHRSVSWYQQTPGQGLQFLFEYFSETQRNKGNFPGRFSGRQFSNSRSEMNVSTLELGDSALYLCASSEETGSPFYEQYFGPGTRLTVT.

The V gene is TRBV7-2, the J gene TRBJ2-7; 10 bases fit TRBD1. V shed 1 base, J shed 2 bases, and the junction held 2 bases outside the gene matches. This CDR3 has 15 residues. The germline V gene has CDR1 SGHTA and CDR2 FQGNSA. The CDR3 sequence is CASSLVGTGAYEQYF. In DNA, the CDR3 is TGTGCCAGCAGCTTAGTAGGGACAGGGGCCTACGAGCAGTACTTC.